This T cell receptor beta chain was observed in a study of spatial heterogeneity in lung cancer. The wider study: Consistently, beta-chain sequences turned up in larger numbers than alpha-chain sequences did. Across the raw uncorrected reads, a unique TCR and UMI combination was observed, on average, more than ten times. Study conclusions and caveats: Ubiquitous expanded tumor TCRs surfaced in blood more at resection than they did at follow-up.

This clonotype was detected ten times or more. Its specificity is unknown. Every TCR cDNA molecule carried a tag that served as a unique molecular identifier. TCRdb reprocessed the 5' RACE reads via MiXCR and lists one record per CDR3 protein. The sample records about 36,000 distinct CDR3 sequences, around 5% being singletons. Trimming left V 0 bases short and J 4 bases short, with 7 bases between. CDR1 is SGHRS, CDR2 YFSETQ, per germline. This CDR3 is 13 amino acids long. Time point meaning: sample taken at primary tumor resection. Unsorted samples of tumor, nontumor lung or frozen PBMC had their whole RNA sequenced.

The clonotype originates from a female donor with early-stage non-small cell lung cancer. The chain recombines TRBV5-1 with TRBJ1-1; D remains ambiguous. The sequencing here drew on PBMCs, taken at surgery. The CDR3 spells CASSLDVSTEAFF. In nucleotides, the CDR3 is TGCGCCAGCAGCTTGGATGTCAGCACTGAAGCTTTCTTT. The whole variable domain, remainder taken from reference TRBV5-1 and TRBJ1-1, is KAGVTQTPRYLIKTRGQQVTLSCSPISGHRSVSWYQQTPGQGLQFLFEYFSETQRNKGNFPGRFSGRQFSNSRSEMNVSTLELGDSALYLCASSLDVSTEAFFGQGTRLTVV.